This T cell receptor beta chain derives from a study of CD8+ T cells in alopecia areata. Across the whole study: At a dose of 5 to 10 mg twice daily, oral tofacitinib was given to treated patients. Patients remained on tofacitinib for 6 to 18 months and then went 6 months without it.

The sequencing template was cDNA reverse transcribed from extracted RNA. Repertoires were generated with immunoSEQ multiplex PCR, while TCRdb's copy carries only in-frame clones and drops some. This sample has 110,000 to 150,000 clones, with around 51% found just once. CDR3 length: 13 amino acids. Germline loops: CDR1 SGHDT, CDR2 YYEEEE. V was shortened by 1 base and J by 9 bases, with 11 bases between the two germline ends. This clone was seen a few times. Collection of lesional scalp punch biopsies and peripheral blood was performed in alopecia areata patients. Investigators sorted PBMCs to obtain both CD4+ and CD8+ T cells.

J is TRBJ1-5 and V is TRBV5-6, with D unresolved. The sequences come from CD4+ T cells sorted from blood, collected at week 0. This receptor was taken from a human donor with alopecia areata. The CDR3: CASSLWAYPPQHF. The CDR3 coding sequence is TGTGCCAGCAGCTTGTGGGCCTACCCGCCCCAGCATTTT.